Below, 23 T cell receptor beta chains from the same sample are listed, as sequenced in a study of vaccination effects on CD4 cells after COVID-19. Antigen-specific CD4+ T cells were expanded (with viral peptide pools) by the ViraFEST assay ahead of sequencing. The culture ran for about 11 days, and then CD4+ T cells were isolated. Participants got two doses of BNT162b2 or mRNA-1273 vaccine. These receptors lack a known antigen. TCRdb's table, derived via immunoSEQ multiplex PCR, lists solely in-frame clones and lacks some. The sample consists of 25,000 to 30,000 clones, around 86% of them appearing once. The sequencing used CD4+ T cells from PBMCs cultured with SARS-CoV-2 spike peptides, collected after COVID-19 vaccination. The receptors originated from a human donor who received a COVID-19 vaccine. Some clones in this sample may be carry-over from other donors' samples.

The chain uses TRBV11-2 and TRBJ1-2; weak D call: TRBD1 (5 bases). CDR3 length: 17 amino acids. Germline V gives CDR1 SGHAT, CDR2 FQNNGV. Trimming left V 3 bases short and J 8 bases short, with 25 bases between. In DNA, the CDR3 is TGTGCCAGCAGCTTTTTTTCGTGGGCAGGGCGGTTCTACGGCTACACCTTC. This codes for CASSFFSWAGRFYGYTF.

This clone was counted between two and nine times. The chain uses TRBV30 and TRBJ1-6, with 8 bases fitting TRBD1. CDR1 GTSNPN and CDR2 SVGIG come from the germline V gene (reference sequence). The CDR3 contains 14 residues. The V segment lost 5 bases and the J segment 10 bases; nucleotides outside the gene matches: 10. The CDR3 DNA reads TGTGCCTGGGAAAAAGACAGGGGACACTCACCCCTCCACTTT. This encodes CAWEKDRGHSPLHF.

This rearrangement joins TRBV21-1 to TRBJ1-2. TRBV21-1 is assigned pseudogene status. The length of the CDR3 is 13 residues. CDR3 coding DNA: TGTGCCAGCAGCAAGTGGAGGGGCCATGGCTACACCTTC. This translates into CASSKWRGHGYTF.

V is TRBV18 and J is TRBJ1-1; D is ambiguous. V was clipped by 6 bases and J by 0 bases, with 14 bases between them. Per germline, CDR1 KGHSH and CDR2 LQKENI. This CDR3 has 15 residues. Written as DNA, the CDR3 is TGTGCCAGCTCCCTTACCGTAGCATTGAACACTGAAGCTTTCTTT. Its translation: CASSLTVALNTEAFF.

The V gene is TRBV7-3, the J gene TRBJ2-6; D gene unclear. This CDR3 is 13 amino acids long. Germline V lookup: CDR1 SGHTA, CDR2 FQGTGA. V was shortened by 5 bases and J by 1 base, with 3 bases between the two germline ends. CDR3 region: CASSQSGANVLTF. CDR3 in DNA: TGTGCCAGCAGCCAATCTGGGGCCAACGTCCTGACTTTC.

This clone was detected only once. The chain couples TRBV5-1 to TRBJ2-5; 9 bases map to TRBD2. Germline V gene lookup returns CDR1 SGHRS and CDR2 YFSETQ. The trim removed 4 bases at V and 5 bases at J, leaving 6 bases unmatched. This CDR3 is 14 amino acids long. CDR3 residues: CASSGAGGRETQYF. In DNA, the CDR3 is TGCGCCAGCAGCGGAGCGGGGGGAAGGGAGACCCAGTACTTC. The full variable domain, with the rest looked up from reference TRBV5-1 and TRBJ2-5, is KAGVTQTPRYLIKTRGQQVTLSCSPISGHRSVSWYQQTPGQGLQFLFEYFSETQRNKGNFPGRFSGRQFSNSRSEMNVSTLELGDSALYLCASSGAGGRETQYFGPGTRLLVL.

The chain uses TRBV4-3 and TRBJ1-5; D is undetermined. Trimming stripped 1 base from V and 6 bases from J, with 16 bases between. From germline, CDR1 is LGHNA and CDR2 YSLEER. The CDR3 runs 16 residues. CDR3 in DNA: TGCGCCAGCAGCCAAGGTAGAATGGCCCTTGGTCAGCCCCAGCATTTT. Amino acids: CASSQGRMALGQPQHF.

The chain carries TRBV7-9 and TRBJ2-5, with 7 bases that match TRBD2. The CDR3 loop spans 18 amino acids. CDR1 and CDR2 from the germline V gene are SEHNR and FQNEAQ (reference sequence). Trimming took 1 base from V and 0 from J; bases not matched to a gene: 11. The CDR3 reads CASSLGRPNGGYQETQYF. Here the CDR3 DNA reads TGTGCCAGCAGCTTAGGCAGACCTAACGGGGGGTACCAAGAGACCCAGTACTTC.

V gene TRBV29-1 combines with J gene TRBJ1-2, with D hard to call. The CDR3 has 9 residues. Germline CDR1 is SQVTM and CDR2 is ANQGSEA. Deletions cut 3 bases from V and 10 bases from J, with 6 bases between. The CDR3 DNA reads as TGCAGCGTTGATATCGACTACACCTTC. Amino acids: CSVDIDYTF. Filled out from reference TRBV29-1 and TRBJ1-2, the complete variable domain reads SAVISQKPSRDICQRGTSLTIQCQVDSQVTMMFWYRQQPGQSLTLIATANQGSEATYESGFVIDKFPISRPNLTFSTLTVSNMSPEDSSIYLCSVDIDYTFGSGTRLTVV.

The rearrangement joins TRBV27 to TRBJ1-4, with D perhaps matching TRBD1 (5 bases). The CDR3 sequence is 17 residues long. V lost 2 bases, J lost 13 bases, and 26 bases lay in between. Germline V gene data show CDR1 as MNHEY and CDR2 as SMNVEV (reference sequence). The CDR3: CASSLKGLGSAAGTLFF. In DNA, the CDR3 is TGTGCCAGCAGTTTAAAAGGACTCGGGTCCGCGGCGGGGACACTGTTTTTT.

The chain is built from TRBV14 and TRBJ2-5; perhaps TRBD1 as D (6 bases). The CDR3 is 16 amino acids. CDR1 SGHDN and CDR2 FVKESK come from the germline V gene. Trimming shortened V by 0 bases and J by 5 bases, and 16 bases separated the two germline ends. The CDR3 spells CASSQERGSGQETQYF. The CDR3 nucleotides read TGTGCCAGCAGCCAAGAAAGGGGGTCAGGGCAGGAGACCCAGTACTTC. The variable domain in full, completed from reference TRBV14 and TRBJ2-5, reads EAGVTQFPSHSVIEKGQTVTLRCDPISGHDNLYWYRRVMGKEIKFLLHFVKESKQDESGMPNNRFLAERTGGTYSTLKVQPAELEDSGVYFCASSQERGSGQETQYFGPGTRLLVL.

This clone was observed a single time. The chain joins TRBV29-1 to TRBJ1-2; no reliable D call. Germline V CDR1 and CDR2: SQVTM, ANQGSEA. The CDR3 sequence is 10 residues long. V lost 3 bases, J lost 8 bases, and 7 bases lay in between. The CDR3 coding sequence is TGCAGCGTTGACATTCCAGGCTACACCTTC. Protein product: CSVDIPGYTF.

V and J are TRBV28 and TRBJ1-6; D gene ambiguous. Germline V gene lookup returns CDR1 MDHEN and CDR2 SYDVKM. There are 14 residues in the CDR3. V lost 2 bases and J 10 bases, leaving 12 bases between the germline ends. The DNA of the CDR3 is TGTGCCAGCAGTTTACCGGACGAAGGGTCACCCCTCCACTTT. Amino acids: CASSLPDEGSPLHF.

This chain connects TRBV18 to TRBJ1-4, with D hard to call. The CDR3 has 15 amino acids. In germline, CDR1 is KGHSH, CDR2 LQKENI. V shed 3 bases and J shed 7 bases, with 15 bases lying between them. The CDR3 coding sequence is TGTGCCAGCTCACCCCGGGGTTTTATGAGTGAAAAACTGTTTTTT. Translated, it gives CASSPRGFMSEKLFF.

This sequence joins TRBV7-9 and TRBJ1-5; D is unclear. Trimming took 1 base from V and 5 from J, leaving 9 bases between them. CDR3 length: 14 amino acids. Germline assignment: CDR1 SEHNR and CDR2 FQNEAQ (reference sequence). CDR3 sequence reads: CASSLDLVDQPQHF. The DNA of the CDR3 is TGTGCCAGCAGCTTAGATCTGGTGGATCAGCCCCAGCATTTT.

The genes are TRBV6-5 and TRBJ1-2; no clear D gene. Germline V gives CDR1 MNHEY, CDR2 SVGAGI. The length of the CDR3 is 14 residues. Trimming shortened V by 2 bases and J by 2 bases, and 9 bases separated the two germline ends. This CDR3 reads CASSYGARNYGYTF. DNA of the CDR3: TGTGCCAGCAGTTACGGAGCCAGAAACTATGGCTACACCTTC.

The sample holds one count of this clone. The genes are TRBV7-9 and TRBJ1-2, with D perhaps TRBD1 (5 bases). This CDR3 spans 14 amino acids. Germline V gene lookup returns CDR1 SEHNR and CDR2 FQNEAQ (reference sequence). V lost 3 bases and J 4 bases, leaving 12 bases between the germline ends. Written as DNA, the CDR3 is TGTGCCAGCAGCTTCCGGGACCTCGCCTATGGCTACACCTTC. Amino acid sequence: CASSFRDLAYGYTF.

This chain links TRBV2 with TRBJ2-7; D gene ambiguous. Germline V gene lookup returns CDR1 SNHLY and CDR2 FYNNEI. CDR3 length equals 13 residues. Trimming pared 0 bases from V and 9 bases from J, leaving 12 bases between. The DNA of the CDR3 is TGTGCCAGCAGTGAAGCGTCTTTTGGCAGGCAGTACGTC. Residues: CASSEASFGRQYV.

The J gene is TRBJ2-2, the V gene TRBV7-9, with D possibly TRBD1 on 5 matching bases. This CDR3 is built from 16 residues. Per germline, CDR1 SEHNR and CDR2 FQNEAQ (reference sequence). Trimming stripped 5 bases from V and 1 base from J, with 14 bases between. CDR3 amino acids: CASSPTPTVNTGELFF. The CDR3 region has the DNA TGTGCCAGCAGCCCAACTCCGACAGTGAACACCGGGGAGCTGTTTTTT.

This clone occurred a few times. The chain links TRBV6-6 to TRBJ1-5; 7 nucleotides align to TRBD1. Germline CDR1 is MNHNY and CDR2 is SVGAGI (reference sequence). Unmatched junction bases numbered 4, after V lost 6 bases and J lost 8 bases. This CDR3 region has 12 residues. The CDR3 sequence: CASSPGGEPQHF. The CDR3 DNA sequence: TGTGCCAGCAGCCCAGGGGGGGAGCCCCAGCATTTT.

The chain uses TRBV18 and TRBJ2-7, with D unresolved. V was cut by 2 bases and J by 3 bases, with 8 bases left in between. Germline V lookup: CDR1 KGHSH, CDR2 LQKENI. The length of the CDR3 is 13 residues. CDR3 nucleotides: TGTGCCAGCTCACCAGGAGACAACTACGAGCAGTACGTC. Translated, it gives CASSPGDNYEQYV.

This chain joins TRBV6-2 or TRBV6-3 and TRBJ1-6; D ambiguous. Germline V gene sequence: CDR1 MNHEY, CDR2 SVGEGT. Trimming took 5 bases from V and 9 from J, leaving 17 bases between them. There are 15 residues in the CDR3. DNA for the CDR3: TGTGCCAGCAGTAACCCGGGGATCCTCGGTTCACCCCTCCACTTT. Translated: CASSNPGILGSPLHF.

The chain is built from TRBV7-2 and TRBJ1-3; 8 nucleotides match TRBD1. Trimming cost V 5 bases and J 2 bases; bases outside gene matches: 2. Germline values: CDR1 SGHTA, CDR2 FQGNSA. This CDR3 spans 14 amino acids. Written as DNA, the CDR3 is TGTGCCAGCAGCCCGACAGGGGCTGGAAACACCATATATTTT. Translated, it gives CASSPTGAGNTIYF. The complete variable domain, with remaining parts taken from reference TRBV7-2 and TRBJ1-3, reads GAGVSQSPSNKVTEKGKDVELRCDPISGHTALYWYRQSLGQGLEFLIYFQGNSAPDKSGLPSDRFSAERTGGSVSTLTIQRTQQEDSAVYLCASSPTGAGNTIYFGEGSWLTVV.